The clone carrying this TCR beta chain was detected once. Its matching antigen is unknown. This sample was included in a study of T cells in Graves' hyperthyroidism and ophthalmopathy. Study results and caveats: A model of 13 V-J features distinguished ophthalmopathy from stable hyperthyroidism.

This CDR3 contains 14 residues. V lost 2 bases, J lost 2 bases, and 3 bases stayed unmatched. CDR1 MNHEY and CDR2 SVGAGI come from the germline V gene. Amplification yielded TCR beta CDR3 regions, with RNA transcripts as the source. The TCR CDR3 first-round RT-PCR relied on the HTBI primer set. Using its own MiXCR run on the multiplex PCR reads, TCRdb lists one record per CDR3 protein. Of 660,000 or so distinct CDR3 sequences listed, under 25% are singletons. Investigators excluded patients with uncontrolled infection, other autoimmune disease, pregnancy or lactation. The sequence came from a man between 25 and 39 years old with Graves' ophthalmopathy. The chain joins TRBV6-5 to TRBJ2-7, with 7 positions matching TRBD1. Sequences were obtained from blood. Here the CDR3 DNA reads TGTGCCAGCAGTTACGGTGACAGGGCCTACGAGCAGTACTTC. This gives the protein CASSYGDRAYEQYF.